Shown below are 25 T cell receptor beta chains from a single sample sequenced in a study of post-analysis software for immune sequencing data. Study-wide results and limits: Comparison of patients with controls showed five TRBV segments more frequent in patients, TRBV5-6, TRBV5-1 and TRBV20-1 among them.

Carried by the TCR beta cDNA libraries were unique molecular identifiers. TCRdb recomputed calls from the PCR reads with MiXCR, one row per CDR3 protein. The table records 450,000 to 650,000 distinct CDR3 sequences, 44% of them present only once. These receptors' targets are unknown. The sample comprised blood. The receptors stem from a girl aged 10 to 17 with multiple sclerosis.

The rearrangement uses TRBV5-1 and TRBJ1-6, with a weak D call TRBD1 (6 bases). The V and J ends lost 1 base and 11 bases respectively, with 13 bases between them. The V gene's germline CDR1 is SGHRS and CDR2 YFSETQ. The CDR3 spans 14 residues. CDR3 DNA: TGCGCCAGCAGCTTGTATGGACAGATACCACCCCTCCACTTT. Translated: CASSLYGQIPPLHF.

The chain combines TRBV20-1 with TRBJ2-1, with TRBD2 matching over 12 bases. With 2 bases clipped from V and 7 bases from J, the junction kept 9 bases outside the gene matches. This CDR3 has 16 amino acids. Germline V gives CDR1 DFQATT, CDR2 SNEGSKA (reference sequence). CDR3 amino acids: CSARPPSSGRANEQFF. In DNA, the CDR3 is TGCAGTGCTAGACCTCCTTCTAGCGGGAGGGCGAATGAGCAGTTCTTC.

This clonotype was picked up a small number of times. The chain uses TRBV29-1 and TRBJ2-5; D may correspond to TRBD1 or TRBD2 (5 bases each). V lost 5 bases to trimming and J lost 1 base, with 17 bases between them. This CDR3 region has 15 residues. Germline V gene lookup returns CDR1 SQVTM and CDR2 ANQGSEA. The CDR3, as DNA: TGCAGCGTTTACCGGGACGCCCGGATCCAAGAGACCCAGTACTTC. It codes for CSVYRDARIQETQYF.

This clonotype was observed a few times. The genes are TRBV12-3 or TRBV12-4 and TRBJ2-5, with 14 bases identical to TRBD2. With 6 bases clipped from V and 5 bases from J, the junction kept 5 bases outside the gene matches. The CDR3 is 15 residues long. The CDR3 region is CASRLGLAGGETQYF. In DNA, the CDR3 is TGTGCCAGCAGGCTCGGACTAGCGGGAGGCGAGACCCAGTACTTC.

The V and J genes are TRBV5-1 and TRBJ2-3; D gene uncertain. Germline V gene sequence: CDR1 SGHRS, CDR2 YFSETQ. The V gene lost 1 base and the J gene lost 5 bases, with 14 bases spanning the gap. This CDR3 contains 15 residues. The CDR3 spells CASSLLGSAGDTQYF. In nucleotides, the CDR3 is TGCGCCAGCAGCTTGTTGGGGTCGGCCGGAGATACGCAGTATTTT.

The gene calls are TRBV28 and TRBJ1-2, with D tentatively TRBD1 (5 bases). The CDR3 length is 10 residues. Germline CDR1 and CDR2: MDHEN and SYDVKM. Trimming pared 4 bases from V and 11 bases from J, leaving 8 bases between. In DNA, the CDR3 is TGTGCCAGCAGTTCGAGGACATACACCTTC. Translating gives CASSSRTYTF.

This chain connects TRBV15 to TRBJ1-5, with 7 bases aligning to TRBD1. Germline-derived CDR1 and CDR2 are LNHNV and YYDKDF (reference sequence). Losses at the gene ends were 3 bases for V and 5 bases for J; bases not matched to a gene: 4. The CDR3 is 14 residues long. CDR3 protein: CATSRRQGDQPQHF. The CDR3 DNA sequence: TGTGCCACCAGCAGGAGACAGGGAGATCAGCCCCAGCATTTT.

This clonotype appeared a few times. The J gene is TRBJ2-7, the V gene TRBV6-5; D is perhaps TRBD1 or TRBD2 (5 bases each). Trimming cost V 2 bases and J 4 bases, with 12 bases left between them. The CDR3 runs to 14 residues. CDR1 and CDR2 from the germline V gene are MNHEY and SVGAGI. As DNA, the CDR3 is TGTGCCAGCAGTTACCGGGGCGCGGGTTACGAGCAGTACTTC. Its translation: CASSYRGAGYEQYF.

The chain uses TRBV5-1 and TRBJ2-1; TRBD2 aligns across 12 bases. Germline-derived CDR1 and CDR2 are SGHRS and YFSETQ. The CDR3 loop spans 14 amino acids. Trimming took 2 bases from V and 8 from J; bases not matched to a gene: 2. In DNA, the CDR3 is TGCGCCAGCAGCTTAGGACTAGCGGGATATGAGCAGTTCTTC. Protein: CASSLGLAGYEQFF.

This clonotype showed up just a few times. The gene calls are TRBV5-1 and TRBJ2-1; 12 bases line up with TRBD2. Germline loops: CDR1 SGHRS, CDR2 YFSETQ. The J segment lost 4 bases and the V segment lost 5 bases, leaving 4 bases of the junction unmatched. There are 15 residues in the CDR3. CDR3 in amino acids: CASRPTSGGYNEQFF. DNA for the CDR3: TGCGCCAGCAGGCCGACTAGCGGGGGATACAATGAGCAGTTCTTC.

The J gene is TRBJ2-7, the V gene TRBV5-1; D uncertain. Trimming shortened V by 0 bases and J by 5 bases, and 12 bases separated the two germline ends. The CDR3 spans 14 residues. Germline V gene data show CDR1 as SGHRS and CDR2 as YFSETQ. CDR3 sequence reads: CASSLEGRRNEQYF. CDR3 sequence (DNA): TGCGCCAGCAGCTTGGAAGGCAGGCGGAACGAGCAGTACTTC. Filled out from reference TRBV5-1 and TRBJ2-7, the complete variable domain reads KAGVTQTPRYLIKTRGQQVTLSCSPISGHRSVSWYQQTPGQGLQFLFEYFSETQRNKGNFPGRFSGRQFSNSRSEMNVSTLELGDSALYLCASSLEGRRNEQYFGPGTRLTVT.

This chain joins TRBV12-3 or TRBV12-4 and TRBJ1-2; 9 nucleotides match TRBD1. The CDR3 runs to 13 residues. With V trimmed by 6 bases and J by 7 bases, 6 bases remained unmatched. The CDR3 DNA is TGTGCCAGCAGCCAGGACAGGGGCTCTGGCTACACCTTC. It yields the protein CASSQDRGSGYTF.

The table lists this clonotype with a few counts. DNA for the CDR3: TGTGCCAGCAGCTTAACACAGAGTTTCACAGATACGCAGTATTTT. This sequence encodes CASSLTQSFTDTQYF. V gene TRBV7-2 combines with J gene TRBJ2-3; D uncertain. The germline V and J ends were trimmed by 2 bases and 2 bases, with 11 bases remaining between them. The CDR3 extends over 15 amino acids. Germline V gene lookup returns CDR1 SGHTA and CDR2 FQGNSA.

To note about this clonotype: With a much larger clone just one base away, this may be a read error. This chain uses TRBV20-1 with TRBJ2-1; 12 nucleotides match TRBD2. Germline assignment: CDR1 DFQATT and CDR2 SNEGSKA (reference sequence). The CDR3 loop spans 14 amino acids. The CDR3, as DNA: TGCAGTGCTCCCCCGGGACTAGCGGGCAATGAGCGGTTCTTC. It translates to CSAPPGLAGNERFF.

The chain couples TRBV28 to TRBJ1-6; tentatively, D is TRBD1 (6 bases). CDR1 and CDR2 (germline): MDHEN, SYDVKM. The CDR3 is 13 residues long. Trimming took 10 bases from V and 10 from J, leaving 17 bases between them. DNA of the CDR3: TGTGCCACCTACAGGGAACGAGGCTCACCCCTCCACTTT. Translating it yields CATYRERGSPLHF.

V and J are TRBV19 and TRBJ2-3; TRBD1 matches at 8 bases. Germline trimming cut 3 bases from V and 0 bases from J; bases unmatched to any gene: 2. The CDR3 length is 15 residues. The germline CDR1 and CDR2 sequences are LNHDA and SQIVND (reference sequence). The CDR3 DNA reads TGTGCCAGTAGTATTCGACAGGGGAGCACAGATACGCAGTATTTT. Its translation is CASSIRQGSTDTQYF.

This chain joins TRBV6-5 and TRBJ1-5; 11 bases map to TRBD1. Trimming at V came to 6 bases and at J to 6 bases, leaving 4 bases not matched to a gene. CDR1 is MNHEY and CDR2 is SVGAGI in the germline V gene. The CDR3 contains 14 residues. CDR3 in amino acids: CASRGQGEGQPQHF. The CDR3 bases are TGTGCCAGCAGGGGACAGGGGGAAGGTCAGCCCCAGCATTTT.

This clonotype was seen ten or more times. V is TRBV18 and J is TRBJ2-7, with D hard to call. V lost 3 bases to trimming and J lost 0 bases, with 21 bases between them. This CDR3 contains 18 residues. Germline CDR1 and CDR2: KGHSH and LQKENI. CDR3 DNA sequence: TGTGCCAGCTCACCCGGATTTGGGTGGGTAAGGAGCTCCTACGAGCAGTACTTC. It specifies CASSPGFGWVRSSYEQYF.

This clonotype was counted a few times. The chain carries TRBV24-1 and TRBJ2-7; 7 bases map to TRBD1. The CDR3 runs to 13 residues. From germline, CDR1 is KGHDR and CDR2 SFDVKD. V dropped 7 bases and J dropped 3; count of bases not matched to a gene: 5. CDR3 sequence (DNA): TGTGCCACCAGCCCCTCAGGGGGCTACGAGCAGTACTTC. The encoded protein is CATSPSGGYEQYF.

This chain connects TRBV12-3 or TRBV12-4 to TRBJ1-1; TRBD1 might be the D (6 bases). The germline V and J ends were trimmed by 6 bases and 3 bases, with 11 bases remaining between them. The CDR3 extends over 13 amino acids. CDR3 in amino acids: CASSTTGHTEAFF. CDR3 DNA: TGTGCCAGCAGCACGACAGGACACACTGAAGCTTTCTTT.

In its sample, this clonotype was seen a few times. This sequence joins TRBV6-2 or TRBV6-3 and TRBJ2-7; TRBD1 matches 7 bases. The CDR3 contains 14 residues. In germline, CDR1 is MNHEY, CDR2 SVGEGT. V dropped 8 bases and J dropped 4; count of bases not matched to a gene: 11. CDR3 loop: CASGYRDRPYEQYF. DNA of the CDR3: TGTGCCAGCGGGTACCGGGACAGACCGTACGAGCAGTACTTC.

About this clonotype: The CDR3 end shows no conserved phenylalanine or tryptophan, and so a read error is likely. The CDR3 DNA is TGTGCCAGCAGCTCTAGACAGGGGGCCAGGGAGCAGTACTGC. This gives the protein CASSSRQGAREQYC. The rearrangement uses TRBV11-2 and TRBJ2-5; 10 positions agree with TRBD1. CDR1 is SGHAT, CDR2 FQNNGV, per germline. The CDR3 contains 14 residues. V was pared by 4 bases and J by 11 bases, with 10 bases of the junction left unmatched.

CDR3 loop: CASSLSTGALSGANVLTF. The CDR3 bases are TGTGCCAGCAGTTTGAGTACAGGGGCTCTGAGCGGGGCCAACGTCCTGACTTTC. This rearrangement joins TRBV12-3 or TRBV12-4 to TRBJ2-6, with TRBD1 matching 7 bases. With 3 bases clipped from V and 4 bases from J, the junction kept 12 bases outside the gene matches. This CDR3 comprises 18 residues.

The rearrangement uses TRBV5-6 and TRBJ2-4; a weak D match, TRBD1 (6 bases). The DNA matches TRBJ2-7 better at its end, which makes the J call doubtful. Per germline, CDR1 SGHDT and CDR2 YYEEEE. The CDR3 covers 15 residues. Written as DNA, the CDR3 is TGTGCCAGCAGCCCAGGCCGGACAGCCCCCTACGAGCAGTACTTC. Protein sequence: CASSPGRTAPYEQYF.

The chain has TRBV5-1 and TRBJ2-7; tentatively, D is TRBD1 or TRBD2 (6 bases each). V lost 4 bases and J lost 0, with 14 bases in between. CDR1 is SGHRS and CDR2 is YFSETQ in the germline V gene. The CDR3 has 15 amino acids. CDR3 sequence (DNA): TGCGCCAGCAGCCCGGGGGCCAAATCCTCCTACGAGCAGTACTTC. It codes for CASSPGAKSSYEQYF.